The following is a T cell receptor (beta chain) sequence with its context. The antigen is not known. The germline V and J ends were trimmed by 8 bases and 12 bases, with 17 bases remaining between them. CDR3 length: 11 residues. Germline V lookup: CDR1 SEHNR, CDR2 FQNEAQ (reference sequence). TCRdb reprocessed the 5' RACE reads with MiXCR, giving one entry per CDR3 protein. The data contain 250,000 to 400,000 distinct CDR3 sequences, around a tenth of them singletons. These data belong to a study of CD8 T cells in ankylosing spondylitis. General observations from the study: The study looked at matched synovial fluid samples from ankylosing spondylitis patients. Disease-linked clones were reported to be significantly enriched there.

The source material was blood, either unsorted or a sorted T cell fraction (not recorded which). The TCR comes from a female donor with ankylosing spondylitis or in good health (not recorded which). The chain carries TRBV7-9 and TRBJ2-7, with D perhaps matching TRBD1 (6 bases). CDR3 nucleotide sequence: TGTGCCAGCTCCCTGGGGGCCACCTCGTACTTC. Translation gives CASSLGATSYF. Full variable domain (outside the CDR3, taken from reference TRBV7-9 and TRBJ2-7): DTGVSQNPRHKITKRGQNVTFRCDPISEHNRLYWYRQTLGQGPEFLTYFQNEAQLEKSRLLSDRFSAERPKGSFSTLEIQRTEQGDSAMYLCASSLGATSYFGPGTRLTVT.